This T cell receptor (beta chain) was sequenced during a study of human thymus T cells. TCRdb's table, derived via immunoSEQ multiplex PCR, lists solely in-frame clones and lacks some. The repertoire holds some 40,000 clones, 90% to 95% seen once, with roughly 0.13% in the top ten. What was sequenced was blood. The TCR originated in a boy under three years old with a congenital heart defect but otherwise immunologically healthy.

Here the CDR3 reads CASSQGLLNTEAFF. DNA for the CDR3: TGTGCCAGCTCTCAGGGACTGTTGAACACTGAAGCTTTCTTT. The chain links TRBV18 to TRBJ1-1; weak D call: TRBD1 (5 bases). CDR1 KGHSH and CDR2 LQKENI come from the germline V gene. Trimming left V 6 bases short and J 0 bases short, with 11 bases between. This CDR3 region has 14 residues.